The 14 T cell receptor beta chains reported below all come from one sample, sequenced in a study of shared clonotypes between healthy human individuals. TCRdb keeps only in-frame clones here, not all; method: immunoSEQ multiplex PCR. The profile shows about 2.4 million clones, just over 90% of them singletons. The specimen sequenced was naive CD4+ T cells sorted from blood. Subset noted: CD45RA+ positively selected. The receptors come from a man in his late teens or twenties in good health.

The chain employs TRBV11-2 and TRBJ2-6; D unresolved. The V gene lost 5 bases and the J gene lost 0 bases, with 11 bases spanning the gap. The CDR3 covers 16 residues. Germline V gene sequence: CDR1 SGHAT, CDR2 FQNNGV. CDR3 sequence reads: CASSHYADSGANVLTF. The CDR3 nucleotides are TGTGCCAGCAGCCATTACGCCGACTCTGGGGCCAACGTCCTGACTTTC.

This rearrangement joins TRBV7-2 to TRBJ1-5, with D tentatively TRBD1 (5 bases). V gave up 5 bases and J gave up 5 bases, with 13 bases separating them. CDR1 and CDR2 from the germline V gene are SGHTA and FQGNSA. The CDR3 spans 14 residues. The CDR3 nucleotides read TGTGCCAGCAGCCCCGGCGGGGGGGATCAGCCCCAGCATTTT. Translated, it gives CASSPGGGDQPQHF. The whole variable domain, filled in from reference TRBV7-2 and TRBJ1-5, reads GAGVSQSPSNKVTEKGKDVELRCDPISGHTALYWYRQSLGQGLEFLIYFQGNSAPDKSGLPSDRFSAERTGGSVSTLTIQRTQQEDSAVYLCASSPGGGDQPQHFGDGTRLSIL.

The chain couples TRBV12-5 to TRBJ2-5, with D perhaps matching TRBD2 (5 bases). The V end lost 3 bases, the J end lost 5 bases, and 16 bases lay between the germline ends. Germline lookup yields CDR1 LGHNT and CDR2 FRNRAP. There are 15 residues in the CDR3. CDR3 DNA: TGTGCTAGTGGTTTAGGGCGGGCCGCGGGTGAGACCCAGTACTTC. Protein: CASGLGRAAGETQYF. The variable domain in full, with the rest retrieved from reference TRBV12-5 and TRBJ2-5, is DARVTQTPRHKVTEMGQEVTMRCQPILGHNTVFWYRQTMMQGLELLAYFRNRAPLDDSGMPKDRFSAEMPDATLATLKIQPSEPRDSAVYFCASGLGRAAGETQYFGPGTRLLVL.

The chain uses TRBV19 and TRBJ2-4; D is uncertain. V was trimmed by 3 bases and J by 2 bases, leaving 8 bases between them. The CDR3 has 14 amino acids. Germline-derived CDR1 and CDR2 are LNHDA and SQIVND (reference sequence). The CDR3 protein is CASSIGKSKNIQYF. In DNA, the CDR3 is TGTGCCAGTAGTATTGGGAAATCCAAAAACATTCAGTACTTC.

This chain links TRBV7-9 with TRBJ2-2, with 8 bases aligning to TRBD2. Germline V lookup: CDR1 SEHNR, CDR2 FQNEAQ (reference sequence). The trim removed 8 bases at V and 7 bases at J, leaving 6 bases unmatched. The length of the CDR3 is 13 residues. The CDR3 DNA reads TGTGCCAGCTTCAATCGGGAGGGCGGGGAGCTGTTTTTT. Residues: CASFNREGGELFF.

The chain links TRBV18 to TRBJ1-5; D remains ambiguous. Trimming cost V 6 bases and J 8 bases, with 14 bases left between them. Germline V lookup: CDR1 KGHSH, CDR2 LQKENI. The CDR3 covers 13 residues. The CDR3 reads CASSRGLYEPQHF. The CDR3 DNA sequence: TGTGCCAGCTCTAGAGGGCTCTACGAGCCCCAGCATTTT.

There are a few counts of this clone. The chain has TRBV28 and TRBJ1-1, with D possibly matching TRBD1 (6 bases). V was pared by 5 bases and J by 3 bases, with 13 bases between. CDR1 MDHEN and CDR2 SYDVKM come from the germline V gene. This CDR3 has 14 amino acids. CDR3 coding DNA: TGTGCCAGCAGTGGGGGCGGGAGGGACACTGAAGCTTTCTTT. This translates into CASSGGGRDTEAFF.

The V call is TRBV5-1, the J call TRBJ2-7; 8 nucleotides agree with TRBD2. CDR1 is SGHRS and CDR2 is YFSETQ in the germline V gene. Trimming took 2 bases from V and 4 from J; bases not matched to a gene: 8. The CDR3 contains 15 residues. The CDR3 region has the DNA TGCGCCAGCAGCTTCGTAAGCGGGAGTGGGTACGAGCAGTACTTC. Translated: CASSFVSGSGYEQYF. Based on the CDR3 plus reference TRBV5-1 and TRBJ2-7, the full variable domain is KAGVTQTPRYLIKTRGQQVTLSCSPISGHRSVSWYQQTPGQGLQFLFEYFSETQRNKGNFPGRFSGRQFSNSRSEMNVSTLELGDSALYLCASSFVSGSGYEQYFGPGTRLTVT.

This chain links TRBV5-1 with TRBJ2-1; the match to TRBD2 covers 13 bases. Looked up from germline, CDR1 is SGHRS and CDR2 is YFSETQ. V dropped 4 bases and J dropped 8; count of bases not matched to a gene: 6. The length of the CDR3 is 15 residues. The CDR3 loop is CASSETSGGRHEQFF. The CDR3, as DNA: TGCGCCAGCAGCGAGACTAGCGGGGGGCGCCATGAGCAGTTCTTC. The variable domain in full, completed from reference TRBV5-1 and TRBJ2-1, reads KAGVTQTPRYLIKTRGQQVTLSCSPISGHRSVSWYQQTPGQGLQFLFEYFSETQRNKGNFPGRFSGRQFSNSRSEMNVSTLELGDSALYLCASSETSGGRHEQFFGPGTRLTVL.

Worth noting for this clone: The identical CDR3 is also encoded by other nucleotide sequences in the sample. This rearrangement joins TRBV5-1 to TRBJ1-1; D is perhaps TRBD1 (5 bases). The germline gives CDR1 SGHRS, CDR2 YFSETQ. Trimming removed 0 bases at V and 4 bases at J, with 10 bases between. The CDR3 is 14 amino acids. The CDR3 protein is CASSLAGAGTEAFF. The CDR3 nucleotides read TGCGCCAGCAGCTTGGCTGGGGCGGGCACTGAAGCTTTCTTT.

The chain has TRBV9 and TRBJ1-5, with D possibly being TRBD1 (6 bases). There are 15 residues in the CDR3. V was shortened by 3 bases and J by 7 bases, with 17 bases between the two germline ends. Germline lookup yields CDR1 SGDLS and CDR2 YYNGEE. DNA for the CDR3: TGTGCCAGCAGCGCAACCCCGGGGGGCGGACAGCCCCAGCATTTT. This codes for CASSATPGGGQPQHF.

The chain uses TRBV9 and TRBJ2-2; D gene uncertain. The germline gives CDR1 SGDLS, CDR2 YYNGEE. This CDR3 is 14 amino acids long. V lost 6 bases and J 0 bases, leaving 9 bases between the germline ends. The CDR3 sequence is CASTPTANTGELFF. In nucleotides, the CDR3 is TGTGCCAGCACCCCGACTGCGAACACCGGGGAGCTGTTTTTT.

The chain joins TRBV6-5 to TRBJ2-7, with D unresolved. V gave up 6 bases and J gave up 5 bases, with 17 bases separating them. The germline V gene has CDR1 MNHEY and CDR2 SVGAGI. CDR3 size: 14 residues. DNA of the CDR3: TGTGCCAGCAGGTTGGTCGGTGGGTTCCACGAGCAGTACTTC. Amino acid sequence: CASRLVGGFHEQYF.

The chain uses TRBV9 and TRBJ2-1; D might be TRBD2 (6 bases). The CDR3 is 14 amino acids. V was cut by 0 bases and J by 9 bases, with 13 bases left in between. The V gene's germline CDR1 is SGDLS and CDR2 YYNGEE. The chain's CDR3 is CASSVGVRGSEQFF. The CDR3 DNA follows: TGTGCCAGCAGCGTAGGCGTCCGGGGGAGTGAGCAGTTCTTC.